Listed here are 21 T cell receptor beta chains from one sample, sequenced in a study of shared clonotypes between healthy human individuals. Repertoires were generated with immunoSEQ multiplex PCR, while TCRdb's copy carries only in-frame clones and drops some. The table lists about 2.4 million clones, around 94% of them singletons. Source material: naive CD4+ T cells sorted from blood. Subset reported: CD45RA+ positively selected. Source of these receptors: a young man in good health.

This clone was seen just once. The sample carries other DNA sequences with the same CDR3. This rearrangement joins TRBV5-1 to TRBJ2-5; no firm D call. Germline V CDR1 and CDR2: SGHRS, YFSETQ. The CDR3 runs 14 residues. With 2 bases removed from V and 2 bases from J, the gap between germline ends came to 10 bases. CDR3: CASSLTGGQETQYF. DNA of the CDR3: TGCGCCAGCAGCTTAACGGGTGGTCAAGAGACCCAGTACTTC.

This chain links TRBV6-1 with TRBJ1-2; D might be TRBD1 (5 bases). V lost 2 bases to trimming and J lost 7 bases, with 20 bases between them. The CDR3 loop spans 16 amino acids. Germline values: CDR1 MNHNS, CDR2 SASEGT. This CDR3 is CASSERGGWQAGGYTF. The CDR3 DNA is TGTGCCAGCAGTGAACGGGGCGGTTGGCAGGCCGGTGGCTACACCTTC.

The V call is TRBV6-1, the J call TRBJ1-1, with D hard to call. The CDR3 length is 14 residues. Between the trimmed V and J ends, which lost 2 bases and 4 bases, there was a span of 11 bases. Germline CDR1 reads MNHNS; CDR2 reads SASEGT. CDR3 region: CASSEIVSVTEAFF. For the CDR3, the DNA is TGTGCCAGCAGTGAAATCGTTTCGGTCACTGAAGCTTTCTTT.

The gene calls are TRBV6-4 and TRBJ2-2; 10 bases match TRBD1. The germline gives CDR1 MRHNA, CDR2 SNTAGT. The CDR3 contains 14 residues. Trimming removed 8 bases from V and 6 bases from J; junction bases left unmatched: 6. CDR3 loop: CASGQGDEAGELFF. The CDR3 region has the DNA TGTGCCAGCGGACAGGGGGATGAGGCCGGGGAGCTGTTTTTT.

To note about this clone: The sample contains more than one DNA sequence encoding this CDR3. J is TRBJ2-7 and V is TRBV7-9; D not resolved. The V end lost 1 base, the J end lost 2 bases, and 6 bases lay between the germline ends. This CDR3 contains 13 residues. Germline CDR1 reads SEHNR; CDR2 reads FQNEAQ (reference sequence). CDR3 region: CASSLVGPYEQYF. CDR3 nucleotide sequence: TGTGCCAGCAGCTTAGTAGGACCCTACGAGCAGTACTTC.

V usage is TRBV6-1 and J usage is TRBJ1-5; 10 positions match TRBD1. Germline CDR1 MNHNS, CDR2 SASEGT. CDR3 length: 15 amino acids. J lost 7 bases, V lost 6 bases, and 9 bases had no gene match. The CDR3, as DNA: TGTGCCAGCAGATCGATGACAGGGGGCTTGCAGCCCCAGCATTTT. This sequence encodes CASRSMTGGLQPQHF.

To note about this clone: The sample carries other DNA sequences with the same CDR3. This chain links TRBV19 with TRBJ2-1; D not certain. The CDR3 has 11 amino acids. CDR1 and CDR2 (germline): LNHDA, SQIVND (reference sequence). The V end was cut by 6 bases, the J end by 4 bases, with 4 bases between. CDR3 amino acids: CASRDYNEQFF. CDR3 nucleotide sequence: TGTGCCAGTAGGGATTACAATGAGCAGTTCTTC.

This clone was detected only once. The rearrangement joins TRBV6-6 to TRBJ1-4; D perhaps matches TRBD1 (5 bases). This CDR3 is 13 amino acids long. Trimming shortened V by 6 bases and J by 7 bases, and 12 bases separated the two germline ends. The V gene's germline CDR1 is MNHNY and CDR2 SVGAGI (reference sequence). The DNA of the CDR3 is TGTGCCAGCAGCCAGGGAATGGTTGAAAAACTGTTTTTT. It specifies CASSQGMVEKLFF.

The CDR3 DNA follows: TGTGCCAGCAACCAGGGGGCCCCTCGGAATGAGCAGTTCTTC. Protein: CASNQGAPRNEQFF. The chain couples TRBV14 to TRBJ2-1, with 8 bases aligning to TRBD1. Germline loops: CDR1 SGHDN, CDR2 FVKESK. The CDR3 length is 14 residues. Trimming removed 7 bases from V and 7 bases from J; junction bases left unmatched: 9.

The CDR3 DNA is TGTGCCAGCAGTGAAAGGCGGGGATTAACAACTAATGAAAAACTGTTTTTT. This translates into CASSERRGLTTNEKLFF. The chain combines TRBV6-1 with TRBJ1-4; D is unresolved. V was trimmed by 2 bases and J by 0 bases, leaving 13 bases between them. This CDR3 comprises 17 residues. The germline gives CDR1 MNHNS, CDR2 SASEGT.

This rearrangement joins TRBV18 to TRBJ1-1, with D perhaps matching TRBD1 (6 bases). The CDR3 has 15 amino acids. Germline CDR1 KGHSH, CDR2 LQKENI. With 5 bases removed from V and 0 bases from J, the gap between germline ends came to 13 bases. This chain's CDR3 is CASSSLGHLNTEAFF. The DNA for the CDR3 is TGTGCCAGCTCATCCCTGGGACACTTGAACACTGAAGCTTTCTTT.

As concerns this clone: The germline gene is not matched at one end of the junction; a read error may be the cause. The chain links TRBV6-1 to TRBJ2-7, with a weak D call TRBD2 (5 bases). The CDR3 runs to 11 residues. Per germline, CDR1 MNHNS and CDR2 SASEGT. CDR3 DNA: TGTGCCAGCAGTGGAGGGCAGTTCACTAGCTTC. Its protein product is CASSGGQFTSF.

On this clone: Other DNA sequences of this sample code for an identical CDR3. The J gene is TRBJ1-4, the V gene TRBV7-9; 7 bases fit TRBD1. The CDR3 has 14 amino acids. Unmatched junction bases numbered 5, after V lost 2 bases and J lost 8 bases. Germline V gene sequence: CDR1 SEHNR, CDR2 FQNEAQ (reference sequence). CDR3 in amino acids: CASSLTGVGEKLFF. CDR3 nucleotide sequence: TGTGCCAGCAGCTTAACAGGGGTCGGGGAAAAACTGTTTTTT.

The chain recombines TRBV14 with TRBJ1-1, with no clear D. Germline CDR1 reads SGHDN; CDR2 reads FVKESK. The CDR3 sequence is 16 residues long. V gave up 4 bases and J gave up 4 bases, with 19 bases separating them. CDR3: CASSRIPPGPSTEAFF. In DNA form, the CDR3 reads TGTGCCAGCAGCCGTATCCCCCCAGGCCCTTCCACTGAAGCTTTCTTT. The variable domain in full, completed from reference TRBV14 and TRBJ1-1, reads EAGVTQFPSHSVIEKGQTVTLRCDPISGHDNLYWYRRVMGKEIKFLLHFVKESKQDESGMPNNRFLAERTGGTYSTLKVQPAELEDSGVYFCASSRIPPGPSTEAFFGQGTRLTVV.

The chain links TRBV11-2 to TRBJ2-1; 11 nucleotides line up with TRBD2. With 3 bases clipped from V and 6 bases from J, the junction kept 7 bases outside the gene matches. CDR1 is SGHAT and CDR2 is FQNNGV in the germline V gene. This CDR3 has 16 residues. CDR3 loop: CASSFLAGGPPNEQFF. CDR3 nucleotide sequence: TGTGCCAGCAGCTTCTTAGCGGGAGGGCCCCCCAATGAGCAGTTCTTC.

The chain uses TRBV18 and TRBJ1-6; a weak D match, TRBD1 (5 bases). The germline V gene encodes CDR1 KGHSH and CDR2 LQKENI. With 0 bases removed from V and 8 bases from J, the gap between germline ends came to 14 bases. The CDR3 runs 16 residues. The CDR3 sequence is CASSPPAGNRDSPLHF. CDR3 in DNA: TGTGCCAGCTCACCACCCGCAGGGAATAGGGATTCACCCCTCCACTTT.

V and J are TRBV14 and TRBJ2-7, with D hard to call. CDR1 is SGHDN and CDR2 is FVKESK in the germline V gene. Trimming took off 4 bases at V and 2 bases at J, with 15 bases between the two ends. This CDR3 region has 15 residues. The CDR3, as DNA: TGTGCCAGCAGCCTCCCCGGCAGGAAAACCTACGAGCAGTACTTC. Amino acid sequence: CASSLPGRKTYEQYF.

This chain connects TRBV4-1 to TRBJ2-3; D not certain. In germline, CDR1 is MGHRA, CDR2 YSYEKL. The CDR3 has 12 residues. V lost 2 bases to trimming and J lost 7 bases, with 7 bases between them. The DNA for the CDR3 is TGCGCCAGCAGCCAAATTTTTCATACGCAGTATTTT. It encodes CASSQIFHTQYF.

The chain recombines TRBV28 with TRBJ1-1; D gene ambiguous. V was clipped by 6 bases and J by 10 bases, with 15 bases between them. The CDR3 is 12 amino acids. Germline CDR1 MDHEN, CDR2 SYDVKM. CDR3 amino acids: CASSLRDGRAFF. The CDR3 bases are TGTGCCAGCAGCCTCCGGGATGGGCGAGCTTTCTTT. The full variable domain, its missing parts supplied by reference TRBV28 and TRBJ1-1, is DVKVTQSSRYLVKRTGEKVFLECVQDMDHENMFWYRQDPGLGLRLIYFSYDVKMKEKGDIPEGYSVSREKKERFSLILESASTNQTSMYLCASSLRDGRAFFGQGTRLTVV.

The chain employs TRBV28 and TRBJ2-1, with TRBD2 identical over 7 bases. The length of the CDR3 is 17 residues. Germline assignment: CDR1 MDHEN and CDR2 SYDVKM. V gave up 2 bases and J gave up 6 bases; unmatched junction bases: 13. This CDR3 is CASSLQRLRGTGNEQFF. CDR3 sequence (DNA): TGTGCCAGCAGTTTACAGCGGCTGCGGGGGACGGGCAATGAGCAGTTCTTC.

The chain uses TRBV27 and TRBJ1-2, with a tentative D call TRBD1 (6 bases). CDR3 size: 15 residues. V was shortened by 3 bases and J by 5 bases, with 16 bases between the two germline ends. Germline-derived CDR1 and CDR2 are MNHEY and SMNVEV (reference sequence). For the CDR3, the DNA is TGTGCCAGCAGTTTCGAGGCAGGGGCTAGATATGGCTACACCTTC. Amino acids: CASSFEAGARYGYTF.